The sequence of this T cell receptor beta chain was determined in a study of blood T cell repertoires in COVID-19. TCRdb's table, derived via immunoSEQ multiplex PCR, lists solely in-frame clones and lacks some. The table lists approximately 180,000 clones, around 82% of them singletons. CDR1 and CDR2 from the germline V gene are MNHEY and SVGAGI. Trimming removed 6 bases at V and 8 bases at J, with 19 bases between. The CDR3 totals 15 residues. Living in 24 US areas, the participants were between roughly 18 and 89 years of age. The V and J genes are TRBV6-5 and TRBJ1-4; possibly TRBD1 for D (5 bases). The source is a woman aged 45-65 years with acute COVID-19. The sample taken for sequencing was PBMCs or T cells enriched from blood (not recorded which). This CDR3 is CASSLRQGQWEKLFF. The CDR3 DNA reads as TGTGCCAGCAGCCTCCGGCAGGGTCAGTGGGAAAAACTGTTTTTT.